The clone carrying this T cell receptor (beta chain) occurred many times. Antigen specificity is unknown. The sample is drawn from a study of beta chain features in type 1 diabetes. Germline V gives CDR1 SEHNR, CDR2 FQNEAQ (reference sequence). This CDR3 contains 15 residues. Losses at the gene ends were 5 bases for V and 6 bases for J; bases not matched to a gene: 10. Study-wide results and caveats: Sampled from patients, naive, central memory and Treg TCRB repertoires appeared more similar than those sampled from healthy donors.

As every portion of the isolated RNA was reverse transcribed, the sequencing read expressed TCRB transcripts. Sequencing used immunoSEQ multiplex PCR; TCRdb keeps in-frame clones, though not all of them. The table lists some 300,000 clones, approximately 8% of them singletons, with roughly 1% in the top ten. This sequence originates from a woman aged 18-29 years in good health. The chain couples TRBV7-9 to TRBJ1-2; 9 bases agree with TRBD1. Material: central memory CD4+ T cells from blood. Here the CDR3 reads CASSPHRDREHGYTF. DNA of the CDR3: TGTGCCAGCAGCCCGCACCGGGACAGGGAGCATGGCTACACCTTC. The full variable domain, with the rest looked up from reference TRBV7-9 and TRBJ1-2, is DTGVSQNPRHKITKRGQNVTFRCDPISEHNRLYWYRQTLGQGPEFLTYFQNEAQLEKSRLLSDRFSAERPKGSFSTLEIQRTEQGDSAMYLCASSPHRDREHGYTFGSGTRLTVV.